These 16 T cell receptor beta chains share one sample of origin, sequenced in a study of vaccination effects on CD4 cells after COVID-19. With the ViraFEST assay, the study expanded antigen-specific CD4+ T cells using viral peptide pools, then sequenced them. At the end of around 11 days of culture, CD4+ T cells were isolated. Having tested negative for nucleocapsid antibodies, the vaccine recipients showed no prior SARS-CoV-2 infection. The protocol was immunoSEQ multiplex PCR, while the TCRdb copy is restricted to in-frame clones and leaves out a portion. The sample consists of about 73,000 clones, 65% to 85% of them appearing once. These receptors' targets are unknown. The specimen was CD4+ T cells from PBMCs cultured with HCoV-NL63 spike peptides, collected before COVID-19 vaccination. The origin of the receptors is a human donor who received a COVID-19 vaccine.

This chain joins TRBV6-6 and TRBJ1-2; D is possibly TRBD1 (6 bases). Germline V gene data show CDR1 as MNHNY and CDR2 as SVGAGI (reference sequence). This CDR3 spans 12 amino acids. Trimming shortened V by 7 bases and J by 4 bases, and 10 bases separated the two germline ends. The DNA of the CDR3 is TGTGCCAGCATCCTCAGGGGCTATGGCTACACCTTC. Protein: CASILRGYGYTF.

The rearrangement uses TRBV12-3 or TRBV12-4 and TRBJ2-1; perhaps D is TRBD1 or TRBD2 (6 bases each). With 3 bases removed from V and 8 bases from J, the gap between germline ends came to 11 bases. This CDR3 region has 13 residues. The CDR3 is CASSLSGAHEQFF. As DNA, the CDR3 is TGTGCCAGCAGTTTGTCGGGGGCGCATGAGCAGTTCTTC.

The genes are TRBV19 and TRBJ1-5; TRBD1 matches at 7 bases. The CDR3 covers 13 residues. Trimming at V came to 6 bases and at J to 3 bases, leaving 2 bases not matched to a gene. From germline, CDR1 is LNHDA and CDR2 SQIVND (reference sequence). The CDR3: CASRGQLNQPQHF. CDR3 DNA sequence: TGTGCCAGTAGGGGACAGCTCAATCAGCCCCAGCATTTT.

The chain has TRBV4-1 and TRBJ1-2, with D perhaps matching TRBD1 (5 bases). V lost 1 base to trimming and J lost 0 bases, with 12 bases between them. Germline assignment: CDR1 MGHRA and CDR2 YSYEKL. The CDR3 length is 16 residues. CDR3 sequence (DNA): TGCGCCAGCAGCCAAGTGCGGCCAGGGCCTAACTATGGCTACACCTTC. As protein: CASSQVRPGPNYGYTF.

The chain carries TRBV5-1 and TRBJ2-6, with 7 bases matching TRBD1. This CDR3 has 15 residues. Per the germline V gene, CDR1 is SGHRS and CDR2 is YFSETQ. Germline trimming cut 4 bases from V and 3 bases from J; bases unmatched to any gene: 4. The CDR3 coding sequence is TGCGCCAGCAGCATCGACAGGGTTGGGGCCAACGTCCTGACTTTC. Amino acid sequence: CASSIDRVGANVLTF.

This clone was detected only once. The chain links TRBV27 to TRBJ2-5; TRBD2 agrees at 8 bases. V lost 2 bases and J lost 1; bases outside the gene matches: 6. Germline V gene lookup returns CDR1 MNHEY and CDR2 SMNVEV (reference sequence). This CDR3 comprises 16 residues. CDR3: CASSLRRGEFQETQYF. DNA for the CDR3: TGTGCCAGCAGTTTACGGCGGGGGGAGTTCCAAGAGACCCAGTACTTC.

J is TRBJ2-5 and V is TRBV10-3; D may be TRBD1 (6 bases). V lost 4 bases to trimming and J lost 2 bases, with 14 bases between them. Germline V lookup: CDR1 ENHRY, CDR2 SYGVKD. The CDR3 totals 15 residues. CDR3 loop: CAISGAGVLQETQYF. The CDR3 region has the DNA TGTGCCATCAGTGGGGCAGGGGTGCTACAAGAGACCCAGTACTTC.

The chain is built from TRBV7-9 and TRBJ2-6; possibly TRBD2 for D (7 bases). The CDR3 has 16 residues. Germline V lookup: CDR1 SEHNR, CDR2 FQNEAQ (reference sequence). V gave up 5 bases and J gave up 4 bases, with 15 bases separating them. CDR3 in DNA: TGTGCCAGCAGCGGGGGGGCTCGGTCCGGGGCCAACGTCCTGACTTTC. This encodes CASSGGARSGANVLTF.

This clone was seen only a few times. The V gene is TRBV14, the J gene TRBJ1-1; D perhaps matches TRBD1 (5 bases). This CDR3 contains 17 residues. Germline CDR1 and CDR2: SGHDN and FVKESK. Trimming shortened V by 0 bases and J by 1 base, and 15 bases separated the two germline ends. The CDR3 region is CASSQEAGGRPNTEAFF. The CDR3 nucleotides are TGTGCCAGCAGCCAAGAAGCCGGGGGGAGGCCGAACACTGAAGCTTTCTTT.

This chain connects TRBV4-1 to TRBJ1-6; possible D gene TRBD1, 5 bases. This CDR3 has 14 residues. V lost 0 bases, J lost 13 bases, and 13 bases lay in between. CDR1 MGHRA and CDR2 YSYEKL come from the germline V gene. CDR3 sequence reads: CASSQDHRSRPLHF. The CDR3 bases are TGCGCCAGCAGCCAAGACCACAGGTCTCGCCCCCTCCACTTT.

The genes are TRBV6-1 and TRBJ2-7; 9 bases map to TRBD2. The J segment lost 2 bases and the V segment lost 0 bases, leaving 2 bases of the junction unmatched. The CDR3 loop spans 15 amino acids. Germline V gene data show CDR1 as MNHNS and CDR2 as SASEGT. As DNA, the CDR3 is TGTGCCAGCAGTGAAGCTAGCGGGGGACCCTACGAGCAGTACGTC. As protein: CASSEASGGPYEQYV.

V is TRBV25-1 and J is TRBJ1-4; D not resolved. The CDR3 is 12 amino acids. The germline gives CDR1 MGHDK, CDR2 SYGVNS. V lost 7 bases to trimming and J lost 12 bases, with 15 bases between them. The CDR3 loop reads CASTRPGGELFF. The CDR3 DNA is TGTGCCAGCACCCGGCCCGGCGGGGAACTGTTTTTT.

This rearrangement joins TRBV9 to TRBJ1-2; no reliable D call. Germline V gene lookup returns CDR1 SGDLS and CDR2 YYNGEE. Trimming removed 0 bases from V and 7 bases from J, with 10 bases in between. The CDR3 loop spans 13 amino acids. CDR3 DNA: TGTGCCAGCAGCGTAGTTCTGGAGGGTGGCTACACCTTC. Protein sequence: CASSVVLEGGYTF.

This clone was counted once. The chain recombines TRBV7-2 with TRBJ2-3; 8 bases line up with TRBD2. The CDR3 has 17 amino acids. Germline CDR1 reads SGHTA; CDR2 reads FQGNSA. J was trimmed by 6 bases and V by 5 bases; bases with no gene match: 16. CDR3 bases: TGTGCCAGCAGCAAACGATGGGGACTAGATGTGGTTGATACGCAGTATTTT. Amino acid sequence: CASSKRWGLDVVDTQYF.

V usage is TRBV19 and J usage is TRBJ1-4; 8 nucleotides match TRBD1. The CDR3 extends over 15 amino acids. With 6 bases clipped from V and 7 bases from J, the junction kept 10 bases outside the gene matches. CDR1 LNHDA and CDR2 SQIVND come from the germline V gene (reference sequence). The CDR3 nucleotides read TGTGCCAGTAGCGGACAGGGTGATGGTTTTGAAAAACTGTTTTTT. As protein: CASSGQGDGFEKLFF. The complete variable domain, with remaining parts taken from reference TRBV19 and TRBJ1-4, reads DGGITQSPKYLFRKEGQNVTLSCEQNLNHDAMYWYRQDPGQGLRLIYYSQIVNDFQKGDIAEGYSVSREKKESFPLTVTSAQKNPTAFYLCASSGQGDGFEKLFFGSGTQLSVL.

This clone was observed once. V gene TRBV5-8 combines with J gene TRBJ2-1; 12 nucleotides align to TRBD2. Germline V gene lookup returns CDR1 SGHTS and CDR2 YDEGEE. V dropped 1 base and J dropped 4; count of bases not matched to a gene: 6. CDR3 length: 17 amino acids. For the CDR3, the DNA is TGTGCCAGCAGCTTGCGCCTGACTAGCGGGGGATACAATGAGCAGTTCTTC. Its translation: CASSLRLTSGGYNEQFF.